The clone carrying this T cell receptor (beta chain) has only one observation. The antigen is undetermined. This sample stems from a study of CD8+CD57+ T cells in acquired aplastic anemia. Looking at the study overall: When averaged, DNA from sorted CD4+ and CD8+ cells came to 2.5 to 3.5 ug. As sequenced from healthy donors, CD4+ cells averaged about 10 million reads. Regarding the study as a whole: The same twenty-nine CD8+ CDR3 sequences occurred in patients and in controls.

CDR1 and CDR2 (germline): MGHDK, SYGVNS. CDR3 length: 13 amino acids. Trimming stripped 6 bases from V and 2 bases from J, with 10 bases between. Profiling that covered TCR beta VDJ and CDR3 relied on genomic DNA as its template. TCRdb reprocessed the reads via MiXCR and lists one record per CDR3 protein. The sample carries about 48,000 distinct CDR3 sequences, about 73% recorded once. The chain links TRBV25-1 to TRBJ1-2; D uncertain. The receptor was isolated from a human donor in good health, serving as a control. Sequencing was performed on sorted CD4+, CD8+, or CD8+CD57+ T cells (not recorded which) from PBMCs. CDR3 residues: CASSFLENYGYTF. The CDR3 DNA reads TGTGCCAGCAGCTTCCTAGAGAACTATGGCTACACCTTC.